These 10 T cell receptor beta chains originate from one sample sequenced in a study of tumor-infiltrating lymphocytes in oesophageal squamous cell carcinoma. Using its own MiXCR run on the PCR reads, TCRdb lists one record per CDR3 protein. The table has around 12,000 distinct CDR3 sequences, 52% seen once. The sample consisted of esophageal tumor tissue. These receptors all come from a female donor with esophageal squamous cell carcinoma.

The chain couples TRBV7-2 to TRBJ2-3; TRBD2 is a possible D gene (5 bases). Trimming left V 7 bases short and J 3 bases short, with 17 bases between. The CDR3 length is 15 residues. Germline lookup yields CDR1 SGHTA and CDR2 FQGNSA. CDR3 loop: CASTLWRVGTDTQYF. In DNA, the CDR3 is TGTGCCAGCACCCTATGGCGGGTGGGGACAGATACGCAGTATTTT.

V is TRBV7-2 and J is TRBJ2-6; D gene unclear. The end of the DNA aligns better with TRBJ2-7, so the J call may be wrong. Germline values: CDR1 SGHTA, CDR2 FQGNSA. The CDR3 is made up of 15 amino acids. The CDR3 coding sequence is TGTGCCAGCAGCTTGGCATTGGGCCCTCCCTACGAGCAGTACTTC. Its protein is CASSLALGPPYEQYF.

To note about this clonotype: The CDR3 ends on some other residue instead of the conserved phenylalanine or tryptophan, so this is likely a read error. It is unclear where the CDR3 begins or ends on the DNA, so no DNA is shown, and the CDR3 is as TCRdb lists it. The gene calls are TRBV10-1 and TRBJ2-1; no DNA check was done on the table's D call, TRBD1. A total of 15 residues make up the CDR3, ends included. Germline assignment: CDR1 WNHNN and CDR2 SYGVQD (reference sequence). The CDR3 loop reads CASRDREDSPLHFGN.

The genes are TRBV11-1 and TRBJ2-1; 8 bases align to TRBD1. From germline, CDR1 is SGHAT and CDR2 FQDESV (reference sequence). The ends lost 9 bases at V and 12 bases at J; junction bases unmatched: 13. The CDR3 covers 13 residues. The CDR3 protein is CASSDRVRDTQFF. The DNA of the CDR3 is TGTGCCAGTTCGGACAGGGTTAGAGATACGCAGTTCTTC.

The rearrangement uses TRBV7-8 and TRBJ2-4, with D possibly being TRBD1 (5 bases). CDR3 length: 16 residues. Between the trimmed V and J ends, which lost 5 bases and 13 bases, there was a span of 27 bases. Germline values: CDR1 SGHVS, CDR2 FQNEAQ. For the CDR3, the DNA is TGTGCCAGCAGCCGCAAGGGGCCAAACTCCTACAATGAGCAGTACTTC. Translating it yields CASSRKGPNSYNEQYF.

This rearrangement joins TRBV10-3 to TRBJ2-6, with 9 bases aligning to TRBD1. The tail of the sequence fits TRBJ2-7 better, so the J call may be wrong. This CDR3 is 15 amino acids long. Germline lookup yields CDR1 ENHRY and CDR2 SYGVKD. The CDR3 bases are TGTGCCATCAGTGACGGGACAGGGTTCTACAATGAGCAGTACTTC. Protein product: CAISDGTGFYNEQYF.

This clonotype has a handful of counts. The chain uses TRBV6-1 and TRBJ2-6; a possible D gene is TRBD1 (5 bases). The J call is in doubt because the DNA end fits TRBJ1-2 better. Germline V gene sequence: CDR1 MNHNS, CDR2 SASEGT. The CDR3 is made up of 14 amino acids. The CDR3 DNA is TGTGCCAGCAGTAAGGTCCTGGGGCCTAGGGGCTACACCTTC. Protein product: CASSKVLGPRGYTF.

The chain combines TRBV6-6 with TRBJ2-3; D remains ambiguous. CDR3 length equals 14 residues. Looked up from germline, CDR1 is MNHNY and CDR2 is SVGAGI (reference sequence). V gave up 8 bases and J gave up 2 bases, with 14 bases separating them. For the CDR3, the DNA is TGTGCCAGCCAAACCCAGGCTACCACAGATACGCAGTATTTT. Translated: CASQTQATTDTQYF.

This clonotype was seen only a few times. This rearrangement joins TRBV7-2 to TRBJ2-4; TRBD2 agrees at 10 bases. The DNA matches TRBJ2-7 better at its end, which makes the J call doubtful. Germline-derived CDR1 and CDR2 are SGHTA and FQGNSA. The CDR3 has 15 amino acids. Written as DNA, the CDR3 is TGTGCCAGCAGCCTTGGGGTAGCGGGGGGTTACGAGCAGTACTTC. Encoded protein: CASSLGVAGGYEQYF.

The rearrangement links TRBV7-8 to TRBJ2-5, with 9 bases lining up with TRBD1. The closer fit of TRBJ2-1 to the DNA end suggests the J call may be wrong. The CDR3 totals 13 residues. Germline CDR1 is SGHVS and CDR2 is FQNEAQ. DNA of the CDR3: TGTGCCAGCCGGGACAGGGTATACAATGAGCAGTTCTTC. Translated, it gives CASRDRVYNEQFF.